This TCR beta chain was identified in a study of cytomegalovirus exposure and HLA in healthy donors. Per germline, CDR1 SGHRS and CDR2 YFSETQ. This CDR3 has 14 residues. The germline V and J ends were trimmed by 6 bases and 1 base, with 13 bases remaining between them. The PCR had 60 Vbeta and 13 Jbeta primers. The table came from immunoSEQ multiplex PCR; TCRdb's copy has only in-frame clones and leaves some out. This table holds about 130,000 clones, 81% found once. The chain joins TRBV5-1 to TRBJ2-5; weak D call: TRBD1 (5 bases). The sequence came from a man aged 18 to 29 in good health and CMV-seropositive. The specimen was PBMCs. CDR3 sequence reads: CASTIGAIQETQYF. CDR3 DNA sequence: TGCGCCAGCACAATAGGGGCCATCCAAGAGACCCAGTACTTC.